These 10 T cell receptor beta chains were all obtained from the same sample, sequenced in a study of cytomegalovirus exposure and HLA in healthy donors. In the PCR, 60 Vbeta and 13 Jbeta primers were used. Here immunoSEQ multiplex PCR was the method, and the copy in TCRdb shows in-frame clones only, minus some. In the table there are under 150,000 clones, approximately 70% of which are singletons. The sample was PBMCs. Every receptor here comes from a woman aged 55-75 years in good health and CMV-seropositive.

The rearrangement joins TRBV7-9 to TRBJ1-1, with TRBD1 matching 12 bases. Germline loops: CDR1 SEHNR, CDR2 FQNEAQ (reference sequence). V lost 4 bases and J lost 11; bases outside the gene matches: 5. The CDR3 is made up of 13 amino acids. DNA of the CDR3: TGTGCCAGCAGCTCCGGGACAGGGGGCCGGGCTTTCTTT. Its translation is CASSSGTGGRAFF.

CDR3: CASSVGGGVGRIYEQYF. The CDR3 DNA reads as TGTGCCAGCAGCGTAGGTGGGGGGGTGGGCAGGATCTACGAGCAGTACTTC. The rearrangement joins TRBV9 to TRBJ2-7; 7 nucleotides match TRBD2. V lost 0 bases to trimming and J lost 3 bases; unmatched junction nucleotides: 12. The CDR3 sequence is 17 residues long. Germline loops: CDR1 SGDLS, CDR2 YYNGEE.

The rearrangement uses TRBV5-1 and TRBJ2-5; no clear D. CDR1 and CDR2 (germline): SGHRS, YFSETQ. The V end lost 1 base, the J end lost 5 bases, and 12 bases lay between the germline ends. The CDR3 has 14 residues. CDR3 nucleotide sequence: TGCGCCAGCAGCTTGCGCAGGCTCGAGGAGACCCAGTACTTC. Its translation: CASSLRRLEETQYF.

The chain is built from TRBV29-1 and TRBJ1-5; D is possibly TRBD1 (5 bases). From germline, CDR1 is SQVTM and CDR2 ANQGSEA. V gave up 0 bases and J gave up 7 bases, with 13 bases separating them. This CDR3 region has 14 residues. The CDR3 DNA sequence: TGCAGCGTTGAAGATCAAGGGGTGGGGCAGCCCCAGCATTTT. Encoded protein: CSVEDQGVGQPQHF.

This rearrangement joins TRBV4-2 to TRBJ1-5; no definite D call. The germline CDR1 and CDR2 sequences are LGHNA and YNFKEQ. The CDR3 contains 15 residues. V lost 1 base and J 4 bases, leaving 11 bases between the germline ends. The CDR3 sequence: CASSQGAVFNQPQHF. In DNA, the CDR3 is TGTGCCAGCAGCCAAGGGGCAGTTTTTAATCAGCCCCAGCATTTT.

The sample holds a few counts of this clone. V gene TRBV6-1 combines with J gene TRBJ1-2; 9 nucleotides line up with TRBD1. The germline V gene has CDR1 MNHNS and CDR2 SASEGT. V gave up 1 base and J gave up 1 base; unmatched junction bases: 1. The CDR3 covers 15 residues. DNA for the CDR3: TGTGCCAGCAGTGAAGGGACAGGGGTTAACTATGGCTACACCTTC. Its translation: CASSEGTGVNYGYTF.

The chain is built from TRBV4-1 and TRBJ2-7; possibly TRBD2 for D (6 bases). This CDR3 is built from 14 residues. V dropped 1 base and J dropped 2 bases, with 9 bases sitting between them. CDR1 is MGHRA, CDR2 YSYEKL, per germline. The CDR3 region is CASSQGWGAYEQYF. The CDR3 nucleotides read TGCGCCAGCAGCCAAGGCTGGGGGGCCTACGAGCAGTACTTC.

CDR3 residues: CASSPGWASTGELFF. CDR3 nucleotide sequence: TGTGCCAGCAGCCCCGGTTGGGCGAGCACCGGGGAGCTGTTTTTT. This chain connects TRBV7-9 to TRBJ2-2; D unresolved. V shed 5 bases and J shed 4 bases, with 14 bases lying between them. This CDR3 comprises 15 residues. Per germline, CDR1 SEHNR and CDR2 FQNEAQ (reference sequence).

This chain uses TRBV5-1 with TRBJ2-7, with 9 bases lining up with TRBD2. V dropped 1 base and J dropped 0; count of bases not matched to a gene: 5. CDR1 is SGHRS, CDR2 YFSETQ, per germline. The CDR3 has 16 amino acids. The CDR3, as DNA: TGCGCCAGCAGCTTGCCAGGGACTAGCTCCTCCTACGAGCAGTACTTC. It yields the protein CASSLPGTSSSYEQYF. The full variable domain, its missing parts supplied by reference TRBV5-1 and TRBJ2-7, is KAGVTQTPRYLIKTRGQQVTLSCSPISGHRSVSWYQQTPGQGLQFLFEYFSETQRNKGNFPGRFSGRQFSNSRSEMNVSTLELGDSALYLCASSLPGTSSSYEQYFGPGTRLTVT.

This clone has a single count. This rearrangement joins TRBV7-2 to TRBJ2-3, with 8 bases aligning to TRBD2. The CDR3 contains 13 residues. Losses at the gene ends were 5 bases for V and 6 bases for J; bases not matched to a gene: 4. Per germline, CDR1 SGHTA and CDR2 FQGNSA. CDR3: CASSPQRGDTQYF. The DNA for the CDR3 is TGTGCCAGCAGCCCCCAGCGGGGGGATACGCAGTATTTT. Complete variable domain (other parts from reference TRBV7-2 and TRBJ2-3): GAGVSQSPSNKVTEKGKDVELRCDPISGHTALYWYRQSLGQGLEFLIYFQGNSAPDKSGLPSDRFSAERTGGSVSTLTIQRTQQEDSAVYLCASSPQRGDTQYFGPGTRLTVL.